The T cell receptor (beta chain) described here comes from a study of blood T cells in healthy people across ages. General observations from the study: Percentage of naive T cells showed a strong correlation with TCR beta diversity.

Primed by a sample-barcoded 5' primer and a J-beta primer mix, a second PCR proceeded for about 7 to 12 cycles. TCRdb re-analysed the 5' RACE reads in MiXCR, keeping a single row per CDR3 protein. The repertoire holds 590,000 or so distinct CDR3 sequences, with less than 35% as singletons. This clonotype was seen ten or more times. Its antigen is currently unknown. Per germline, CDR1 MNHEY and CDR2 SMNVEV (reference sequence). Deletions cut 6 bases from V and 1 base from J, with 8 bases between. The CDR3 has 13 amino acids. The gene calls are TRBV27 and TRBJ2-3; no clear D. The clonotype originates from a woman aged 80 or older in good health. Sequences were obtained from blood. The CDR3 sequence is CASRGWGTDTQYF. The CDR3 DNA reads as TGTGCCAGCAGGGGATGGGGCACAGATACGCAGTATTTT.